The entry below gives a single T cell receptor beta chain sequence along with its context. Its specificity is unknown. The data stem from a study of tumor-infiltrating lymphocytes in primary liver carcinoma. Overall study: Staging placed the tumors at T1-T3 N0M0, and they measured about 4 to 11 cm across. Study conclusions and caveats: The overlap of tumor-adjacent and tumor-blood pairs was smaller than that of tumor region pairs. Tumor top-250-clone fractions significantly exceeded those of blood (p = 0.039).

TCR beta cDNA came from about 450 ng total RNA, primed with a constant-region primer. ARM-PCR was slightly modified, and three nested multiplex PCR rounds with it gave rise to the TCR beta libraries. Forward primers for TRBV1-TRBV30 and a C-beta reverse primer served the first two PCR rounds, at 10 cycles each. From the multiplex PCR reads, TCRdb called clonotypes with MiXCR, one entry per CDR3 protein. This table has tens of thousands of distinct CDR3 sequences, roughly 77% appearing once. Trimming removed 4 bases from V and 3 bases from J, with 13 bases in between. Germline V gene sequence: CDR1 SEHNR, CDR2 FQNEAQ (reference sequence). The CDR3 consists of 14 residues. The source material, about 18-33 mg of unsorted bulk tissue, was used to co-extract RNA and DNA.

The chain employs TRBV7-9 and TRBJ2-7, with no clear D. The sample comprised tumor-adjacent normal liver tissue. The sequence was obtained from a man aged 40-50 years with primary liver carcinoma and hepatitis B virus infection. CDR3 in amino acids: CASSSGLCVYEQYF. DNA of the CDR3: TGTGCCAGCAGCTCGGGTCTGTGCGTCTACGAGCAGTACTTC.